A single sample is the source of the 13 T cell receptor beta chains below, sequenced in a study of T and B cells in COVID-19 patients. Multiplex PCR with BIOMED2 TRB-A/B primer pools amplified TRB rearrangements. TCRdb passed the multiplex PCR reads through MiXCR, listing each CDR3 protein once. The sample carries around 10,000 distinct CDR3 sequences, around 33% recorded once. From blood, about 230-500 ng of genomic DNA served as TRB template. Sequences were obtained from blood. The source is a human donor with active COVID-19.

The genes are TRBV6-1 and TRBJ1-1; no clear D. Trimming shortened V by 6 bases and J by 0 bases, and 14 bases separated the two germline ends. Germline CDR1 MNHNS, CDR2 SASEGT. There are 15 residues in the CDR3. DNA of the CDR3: TGTGCCAGCAGGCCACACTACCTTATGAACACTGAAGCTTTCTTT. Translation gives CASRPHYLMNTEAFF.

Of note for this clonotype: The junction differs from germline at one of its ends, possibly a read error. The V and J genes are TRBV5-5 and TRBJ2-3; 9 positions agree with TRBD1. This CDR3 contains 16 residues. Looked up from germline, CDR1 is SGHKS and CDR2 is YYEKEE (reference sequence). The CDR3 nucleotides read TGCGCCAGCAGCCGGTCGGGACAGGGTCGTACAGATACGCAGTATTTT. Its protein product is CASSRSGQGRTDTQYF.

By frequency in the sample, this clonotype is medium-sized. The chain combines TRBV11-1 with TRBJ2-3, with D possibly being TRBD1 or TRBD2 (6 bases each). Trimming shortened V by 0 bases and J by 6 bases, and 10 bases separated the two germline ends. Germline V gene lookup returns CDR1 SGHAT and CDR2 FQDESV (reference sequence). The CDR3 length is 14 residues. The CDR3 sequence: CASSLAGAGDTQYF. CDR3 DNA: TGTGCCAGCAGCTTAGCGGGGGCGGGGGATACGCAGTATTTT.

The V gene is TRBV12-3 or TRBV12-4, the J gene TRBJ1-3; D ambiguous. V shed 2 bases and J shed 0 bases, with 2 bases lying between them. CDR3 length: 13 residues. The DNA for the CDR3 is TGTGCCAGCAGTTTAAGCTCTGGAAACACCATATATTTT. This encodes CASSLSSGNTIYF.

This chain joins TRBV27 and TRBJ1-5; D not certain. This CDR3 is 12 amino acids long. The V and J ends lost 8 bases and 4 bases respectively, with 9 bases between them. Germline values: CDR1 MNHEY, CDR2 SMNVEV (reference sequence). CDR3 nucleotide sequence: TGTGCCAGCGGAGAGGGAAATCAGCCCCAGCATTTT. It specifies CASGEGNQPQHF.

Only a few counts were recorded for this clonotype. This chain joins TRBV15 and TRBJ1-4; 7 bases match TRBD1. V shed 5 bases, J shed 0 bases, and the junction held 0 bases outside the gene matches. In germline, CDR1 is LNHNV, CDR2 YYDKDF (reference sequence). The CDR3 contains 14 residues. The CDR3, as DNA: TGTGCCACCAGCCAGGGGGCAACTAATGAAAAACTGTTTTTT. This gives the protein CATSQGATNEKLFF.

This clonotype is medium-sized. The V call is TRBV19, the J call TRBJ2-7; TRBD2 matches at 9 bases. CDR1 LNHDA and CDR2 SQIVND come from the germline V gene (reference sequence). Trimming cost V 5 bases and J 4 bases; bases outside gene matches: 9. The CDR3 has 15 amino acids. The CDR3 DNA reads TGTGCCAGTAGTCGCCTTAGCGGGGGAATTTACGAGCAGTACTTC. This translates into CASSRLSGGIYEQYF.

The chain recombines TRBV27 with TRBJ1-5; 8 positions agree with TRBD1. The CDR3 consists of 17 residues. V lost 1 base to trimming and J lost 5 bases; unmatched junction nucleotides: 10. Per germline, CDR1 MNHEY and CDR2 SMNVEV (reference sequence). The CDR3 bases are TGTGCCAGCAGTTTATGGGGTGCAGGGGGCGGCGATCAGCCCCAGCATTTT. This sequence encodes CASSLWGAGGGDQPQHF.

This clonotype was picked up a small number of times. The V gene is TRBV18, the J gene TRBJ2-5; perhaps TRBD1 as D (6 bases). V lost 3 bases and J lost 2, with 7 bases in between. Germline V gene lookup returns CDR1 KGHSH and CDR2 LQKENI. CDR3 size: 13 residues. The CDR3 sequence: CASSPGQQETQYF. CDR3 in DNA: TGTGCCAGCTCACCCGGACAGCAAGAGACCCAGTACTTC.

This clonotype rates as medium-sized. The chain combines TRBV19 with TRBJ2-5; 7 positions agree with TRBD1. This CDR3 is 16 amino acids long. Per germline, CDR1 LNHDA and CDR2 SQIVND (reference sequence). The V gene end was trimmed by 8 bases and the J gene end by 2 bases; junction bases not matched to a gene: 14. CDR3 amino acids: CASGLSSGTAQETQYF. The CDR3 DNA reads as TGTGCCAGTGGATTATCCTCCGGGACAGCGCAAGAGACCCAGTACTTC.

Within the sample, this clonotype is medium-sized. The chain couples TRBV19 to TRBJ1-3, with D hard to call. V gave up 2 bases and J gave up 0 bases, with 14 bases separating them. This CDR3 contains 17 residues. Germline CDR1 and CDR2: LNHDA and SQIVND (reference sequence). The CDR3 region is CASSILVKDSSGNTIYF. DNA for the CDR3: TGTGCCAGTAGTATACTCGTTAAGGATAGCTCTGGAAACACCATATATTTT.

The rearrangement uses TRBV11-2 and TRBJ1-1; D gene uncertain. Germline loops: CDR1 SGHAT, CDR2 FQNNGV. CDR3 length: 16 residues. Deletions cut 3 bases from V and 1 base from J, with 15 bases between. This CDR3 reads CASSFRGQRQNTEAFF. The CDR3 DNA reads TGTGCCAGCAGCTTCCGGGGTCAGAGGCAGAACACTGAAGCTTTCTTT.

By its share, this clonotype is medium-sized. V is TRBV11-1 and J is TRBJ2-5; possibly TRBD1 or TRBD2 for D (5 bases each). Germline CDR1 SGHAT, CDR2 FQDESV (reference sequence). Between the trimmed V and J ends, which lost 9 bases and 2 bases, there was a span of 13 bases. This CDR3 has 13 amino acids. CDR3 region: CASRRAGQETQYF. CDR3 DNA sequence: TGTGCCAGTAGGCGGGCAGGGCAAGAGACCCAGTACTTC.